Here is one TCR beta chain with its context. The data are from a study of blood T cell repertoires in COVID-19. The CDR3 totals 13 residues. In germline, CDR1 is SQVTM, CDR2 ANQGSEA. The germline V and J ends were trimmed by 7 bases and 3 bases, with 14 bases remaining between them. Per the study methods: Researchers report that nucleated cell counts were estimated from reference gene primer amplification. Repertoires were generated with immunoSEQ multiplex PCR, while TCRdb's copy carries only in-frame clones and drops some. The DNA was the basis for D and trimming; V, J and clone size are from that table. The data show about 380,000 clones, with 81% seen just once and 1.1% held by the top ten.

The clonotype originates from a human donor with acute or convalescent COVID-19. The donor label of this sample is uncertain. V usage is TRBV29-1 and J usage is TRBJ2-3; D remains unclear. Input material: peripheral blood. The CDR3 region is CSAEGGKTDTQYF. The CDR3, as DNA: TGCAGCGCCGAAGGCGGTAAGACAGATACGCAGTATTTT.